This paragraph covers one T cell receptor beta chain sequence. Its matching antigen is unknown. Nominal health characterized the donors when sampled, though unrecorded immune exposures were likely. Germline V gene sequence: CDR1 LNHDA, CDR2 SQIVND (reference sequence). The V segment lost 7 bases and the J segment 2 bases; nucleotides outside the gene matches: 10. The CDR3 is 15 residues long. This sample was included in a study of cytomegalovirus exposure and HLA in healthy donors. Turning to the study itself: Unique TCR beta sequences numbering about 100 million came from 150 million to 200 million T cells in an earlier analysis.

Researchers ran the PCR with 60 Vbeta and 13 Jbeta primers. Generated by immunoSEQ multiplex PCR, the TCRdb table keeps only in-frame clones and is missing some. The sample records some 200,000 clones, about four fifths being singletons. Broader study findings: Being productive about 90% or about 30% of the time was typical of most TCR beta V segments in an earlier analysis.

The receptor's source is a woman aged 18-29 years in good health and CMV-seronegative. Sequences were obtained from PBMCs. The rearrangement links TRBV19 to TRBJ2-5; 7 bases are a match to TRBD2. CDR3 bases: TGTGCCAGTATTGGGGGGGGTCCTGTACAAGAGACCCAGTACTTC. Amino acids: CASIGGGPVQETQYF.